This T cell receptor (beta chain) was observed in a study of human T cells and chemical hapten exposure. Across the whole study: On 2 cm by 2 cm of upper inner arm skin, sensitization was performed with 2% DPC.

MiXCR was run by TCRdb on the RACE reads, yielding one entry per CDR3 protein. The repertoire holds about 82,000 distinct CDR3 sequences, with 6% to 8.5% as singletons. This sample's time point: patch test 2, 6 weeks after DPC sensitization. Treatment of the sample: therapeutic diphenylcyclopropenone sensitization with weekly scalp DPC. In this sample, this clonotype turned up many times. The germline CDR1 and CDR2 sequences are SNHLY and FYNNEI. Between the trimmed V and J ends, which lost 6 bases and 2 bases, there was a span of 9 bases. CDR3 length: 13 residues. Sequencing used whole blood, obtained in connection with sensitization to the hapten diphenylcyclopropenone (DPC). The V call is TRBV2, the J call TRBJ2-3, with a tentative D call TRBD2 (5 bases). This TCR was sampled from a woman between 25 and 40 years old with alopecia areata. Some clones in this sample may be carry-over from other donors' samples. The CDR3 region has the DNA TGTGCCAGCAGGGAACTAGTCACAGATACGCAGTATTTT. Translating it yields CASRELVTDTQYF. Complete variable domain (other parts from reference TRBV2 and TRBJ2-3): EPEVTQTPSHQVTQMGQEVILRCVPISNHLYFYWYRQILGQKVEFLVSFYNNEISEKSEIFDDQFSVERPDGSNFTLKIRSTKLEDSAMYFCASRELVTDTQYFGPGTRLTVL.